This TCR beta chain was identified in a study of shared clonotypes between healthy human individuals. At the level of the study: Each donor's CD4 naive and CD4 memory cells filled three plates apiece, CD8 naive two, and CD8 memory one.

V was trimmed by 0 bases and J by 7 bases, leaving 13 bases between them. Germline CDR1 SGHNT, CDR2 YYREEE (reference sequence). The CDR3 covers 15 residues. Sequenced by immunoSEQ multiplex PCR; TCRdb stores in-frame clones only, minus some. The sample lists 550,000 to 850,000 clones; 55% to 75% were seen once. Study-wide findings and caveats: The four-donor shared clonotypes exceeded non-shared clonotypes in generation probability, with non-shared ones scoring lower.

The study drew its donors from healthy HIV-negative adults without recent acute infections or vaccinations. This clone was recorded once. Antigen: not known. The same CDR3 also results from other DNA sequences found in this sample. The source of this sequence is a woman aged 30 to 39 in good health. The gene calls are TRBV5-4 and TRBJ1-4; D may be TRBD1 (5 bases). Sequencing was performed on memory CD4+ T cells sorted from blood. Documented subset: CD45RA-negative fraction. The CDR3 DNA reads TGTGCCAGCAGCTTGGGATCGGGGCCCGGTGAAAAACTGTTTTTT. Its translation is CASSLGSGPGEKLFF.